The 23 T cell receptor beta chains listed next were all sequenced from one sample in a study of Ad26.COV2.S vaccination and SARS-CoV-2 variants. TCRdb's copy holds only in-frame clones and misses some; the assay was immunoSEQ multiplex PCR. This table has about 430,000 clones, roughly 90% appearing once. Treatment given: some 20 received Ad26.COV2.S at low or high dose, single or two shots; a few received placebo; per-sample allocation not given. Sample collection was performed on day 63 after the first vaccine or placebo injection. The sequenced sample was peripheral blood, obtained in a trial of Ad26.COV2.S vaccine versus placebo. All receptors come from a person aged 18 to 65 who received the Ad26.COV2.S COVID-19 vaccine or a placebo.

Here the CDR3 reads CASSLMDRRNTEAFF. The CDR3 bases are TGCGCCAGCAGCTTGATGGACAGGCGGAACACTGAAGCTTTCTTT. The chain is built from TRBV5-1 and TRBJ1-1; 7 nucleotides line up with TRBD1. There are 15 residues in the CDR3. The V gene's germline CDR1 is SGHRS and CDR2 YFSETQ. V gave up 1 base and J gave up 1 base; unmatched junction bases: 4.

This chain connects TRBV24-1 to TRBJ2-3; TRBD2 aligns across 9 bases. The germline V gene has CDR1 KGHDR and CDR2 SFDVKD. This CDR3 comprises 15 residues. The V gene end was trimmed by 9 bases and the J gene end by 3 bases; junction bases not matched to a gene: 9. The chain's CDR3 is CATGSSGSGTDTQYF. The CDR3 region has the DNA TGTGCCACCGGGAGTAGCGGGAGTGGAACAGATACGCAGTATTTT.

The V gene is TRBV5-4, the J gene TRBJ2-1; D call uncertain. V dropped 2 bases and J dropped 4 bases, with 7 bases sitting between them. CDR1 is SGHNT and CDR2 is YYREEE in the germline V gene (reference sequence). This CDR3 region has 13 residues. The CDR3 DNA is TGTGCCAGCAGCTTAAACCCATACAATGAGCAGTTCTTC. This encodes CASSLNPYNEQFF.

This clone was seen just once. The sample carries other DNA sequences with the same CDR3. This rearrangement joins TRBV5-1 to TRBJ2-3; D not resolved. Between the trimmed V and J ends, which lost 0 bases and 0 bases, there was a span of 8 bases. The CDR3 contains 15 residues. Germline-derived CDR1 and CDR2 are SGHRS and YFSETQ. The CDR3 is CASSLDLTSTDTQYF. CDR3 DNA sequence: TGCGCCAGCAGCTTGGATTTAACTAGCACAGATACGCAGTATTTT.

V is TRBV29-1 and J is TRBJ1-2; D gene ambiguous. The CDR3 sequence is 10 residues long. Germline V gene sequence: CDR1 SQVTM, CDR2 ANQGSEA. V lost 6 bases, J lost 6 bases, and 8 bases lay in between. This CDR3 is CSVLIDGYTF. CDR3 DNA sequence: TGCAGCGTCCTGATCGATGGCTACACCTTC.

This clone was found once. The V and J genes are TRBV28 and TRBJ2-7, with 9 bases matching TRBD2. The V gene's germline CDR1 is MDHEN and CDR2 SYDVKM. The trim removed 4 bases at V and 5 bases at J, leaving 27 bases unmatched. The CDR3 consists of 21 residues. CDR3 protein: CASSSDTLGLARRRGLNEQYF. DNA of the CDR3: TGTGCCAGCAGTTCCGACACATTGGGACTAGCCAGGAGGAGGGGTCTTAACGAGCAGTACTTC.

The CDR3 DNA reads as TGTGCCAGTAGTTCCAAAAGCAATCTTACTAGCGGGAGAAGATTGATAGGCAATGAGCAGTTCTTC. This codes for CASSSKSNLTSGRRLIGNEQFF. V is TRBV19 and J is TRBJ2-1; 11 nucleotides agree with TRBD2. Per germline, CDR1 LNHDA and CDR2 SQIVND (reference sequence). The CDR3 is 22 residues long. Trimming removed 5 bases from V and 6 bases from J; junction bases left unmatched: 27.

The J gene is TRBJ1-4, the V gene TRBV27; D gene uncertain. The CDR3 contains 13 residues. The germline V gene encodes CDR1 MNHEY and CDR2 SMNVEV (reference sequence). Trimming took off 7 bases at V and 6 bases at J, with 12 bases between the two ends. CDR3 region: CASKSTQDEKLFF. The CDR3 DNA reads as TGTGCCAGCAAAAGTACTCAGGATGAAAAACTGTTTTTT.

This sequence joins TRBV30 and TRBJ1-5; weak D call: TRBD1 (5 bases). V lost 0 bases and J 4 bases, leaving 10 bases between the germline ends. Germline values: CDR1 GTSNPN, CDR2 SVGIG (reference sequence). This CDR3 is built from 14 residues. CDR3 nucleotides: TGTGCCTGGAGTGTAGGCAGGGAGAATCAGCCCCAGCATTTT. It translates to CAWSVGRENQPQHF.

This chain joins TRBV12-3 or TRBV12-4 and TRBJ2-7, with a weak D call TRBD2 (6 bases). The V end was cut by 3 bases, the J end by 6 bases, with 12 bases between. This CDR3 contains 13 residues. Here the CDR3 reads CASSFLDYPEQYF. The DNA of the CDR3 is TGTGCCAGCAGTTTCCTGGACTATCCCGAGCAGTACTTC.

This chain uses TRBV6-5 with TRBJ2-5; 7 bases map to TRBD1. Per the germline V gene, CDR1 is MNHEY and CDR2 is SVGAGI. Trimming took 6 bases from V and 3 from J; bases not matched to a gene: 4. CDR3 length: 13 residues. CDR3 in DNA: TGTGCCAGCAGACCGGGACAGAAAGAGACCCAGTACTTC. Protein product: CASRPGQKETQYF.

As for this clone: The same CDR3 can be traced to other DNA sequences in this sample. The CDR3 sequence: CASSLTSGPYEQYF. The CDR3 bases are TGTGCCAGCAGCTTAACTAGCGGGCCCTACGAGCAGTACTTC. V is TRBV7-2 and J is TRBJ2-7; 9 positions agree with TRBD2. Germline V CDR1 and CDR2: SGHTA, FQGNSA. This CDR3 has 14 amino acids. V was clipped by 2 bases and J by 2 bases; unmatched bases: 1.

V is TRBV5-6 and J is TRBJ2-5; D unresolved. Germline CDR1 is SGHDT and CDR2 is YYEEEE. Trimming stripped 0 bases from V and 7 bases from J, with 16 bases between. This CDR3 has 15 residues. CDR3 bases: TGTGCCAGCAGCTTGGAGGTAGGGAATCACGCGACCCAGTACTTC. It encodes CASSLEVGNHATQYF. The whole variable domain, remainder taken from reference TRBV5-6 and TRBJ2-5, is DAGVTQSPTHLIKTRGQQVTLRCSPKSGHDTVSWYQQALGQGPQFIFQYYEEEERQRGNFPDRFSGHQFPNYSSELNVNALLLGDSALYLCASSLEVGNHATQYFGPGTRLLVL.

The DNA for the CDR3 is TGTGCCTGGAGCGGACTAGCGGGAGTGGAGTCCAATGAGCAGTTCTTC. As protein: CAWSGLAGVESNEQFF. The V and J genes are TRBV30 and TRBJ2-1; TRBD2 matches at 13 bases. The J segment lost 6 bases and the V segment lost 3 bases, leaving 8 bases of the junction unmatched. CDR1 GTSNPN and CDR2 SVGIG come from the germline V gene (reference sequence). There are 16 residues in the CDR3. Full variable domain (missing parts from reference TRBV30 and TRBJ2-1): SQTIHQWPATLVQPVGSPLSLECTVEGTSNPNLYWYRQAAGRGLQLLFYSVGIGQISSEVPQNLSASRPQDRQFILSSKKLLLSDSGFYLCAWSGLAGVESNEQFFGPGTRLTVL.

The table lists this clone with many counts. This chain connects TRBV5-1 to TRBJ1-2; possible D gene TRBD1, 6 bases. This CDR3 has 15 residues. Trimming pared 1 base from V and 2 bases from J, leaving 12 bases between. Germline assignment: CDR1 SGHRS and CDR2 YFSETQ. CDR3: CASSLSGALNYGYTF. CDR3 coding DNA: TGCGCCAGCAGCTTGTCAGGGGCCCTGAACTATGGCTACACCTTC.

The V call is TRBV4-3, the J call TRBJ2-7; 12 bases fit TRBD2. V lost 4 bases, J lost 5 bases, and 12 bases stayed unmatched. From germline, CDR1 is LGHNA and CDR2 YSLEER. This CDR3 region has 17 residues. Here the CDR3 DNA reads TGCGCCAGCAGCCCTCAGACTAGCGGGGGAAGTATCCACGAGCAGTACTTC. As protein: CASSPQTSGGSIHEQYF.

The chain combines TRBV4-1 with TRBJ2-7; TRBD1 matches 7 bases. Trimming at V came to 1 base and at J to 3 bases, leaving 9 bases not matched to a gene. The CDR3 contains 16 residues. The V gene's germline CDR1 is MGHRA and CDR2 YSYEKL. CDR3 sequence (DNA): TGCGCCAGCAGCCAAGGATCCGGGACAGTTTTCTACGAGCAGTACTTC. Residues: CASSQGSGTVFYEQYF.

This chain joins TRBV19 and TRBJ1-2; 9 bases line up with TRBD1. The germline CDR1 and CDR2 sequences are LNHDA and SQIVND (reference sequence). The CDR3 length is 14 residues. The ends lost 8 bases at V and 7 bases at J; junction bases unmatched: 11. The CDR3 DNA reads TGTGCCAGTGCCCCGGGACAGGGTCGTATTGGCTACACCTTC. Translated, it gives CASAPGQGRIGYTF.

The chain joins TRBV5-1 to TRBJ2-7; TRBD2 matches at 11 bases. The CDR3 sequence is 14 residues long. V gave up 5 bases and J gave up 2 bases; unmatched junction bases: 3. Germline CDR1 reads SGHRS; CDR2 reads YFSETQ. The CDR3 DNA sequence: TGCGCCAGCAGAATAGCGGGAGGGCCCTACGAGCAGTACTTC. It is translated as CASRIAGGPYEQYF.

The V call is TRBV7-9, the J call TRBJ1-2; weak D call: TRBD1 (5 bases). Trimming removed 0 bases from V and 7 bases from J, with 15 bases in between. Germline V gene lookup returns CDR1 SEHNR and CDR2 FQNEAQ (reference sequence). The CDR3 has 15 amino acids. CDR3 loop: CASSLAWQGRSGYTF. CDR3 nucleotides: TGTGCCAGCAGCTTAGCGTGGCAGGGTCGGAGTGGCTACACCTTC.

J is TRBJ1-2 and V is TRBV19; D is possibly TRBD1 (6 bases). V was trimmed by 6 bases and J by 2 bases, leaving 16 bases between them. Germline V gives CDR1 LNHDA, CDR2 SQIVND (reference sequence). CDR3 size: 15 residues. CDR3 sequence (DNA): TGTGCCAGTAGGCGGAACAGGGACGGGAACTATGGCTACACCTTC. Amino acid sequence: CASRRNRDGNYGYTF.

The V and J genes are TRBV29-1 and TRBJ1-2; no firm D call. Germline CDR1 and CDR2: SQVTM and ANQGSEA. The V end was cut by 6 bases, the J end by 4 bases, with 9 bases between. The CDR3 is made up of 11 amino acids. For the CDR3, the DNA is TGCAGCGTGATGGAAGGCTATGGCTACACCTTC. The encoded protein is CSVMEGYGYTF.

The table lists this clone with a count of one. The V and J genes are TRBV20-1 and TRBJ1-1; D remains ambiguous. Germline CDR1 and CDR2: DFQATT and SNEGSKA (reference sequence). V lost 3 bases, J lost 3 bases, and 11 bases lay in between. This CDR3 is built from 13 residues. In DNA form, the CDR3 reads TGCAGTGCTAGTCCCTCTCGGGACACTGAAGCTTTCTTT. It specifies CSASPSRDTEAFF.